These 8 T cell receptor beta chains share one sample of origin, sequenced in a study of monozygotic twins with inflammatory bowel disease. TCRdb re-called the 5' RACE reads; every CDR3 protein appears as one record, without DNA. The sample includes more than 300,000 distinct CDR3 sequences. Sequences were obtained from blood. These receptors all come from a human donor with ulcerative colitis or Crohn's disease, or a healthy co-twin of an affected twin (not recorded which).

The chain combines TRBV18 with TRBJ1-6. The CDR3 spans 15 residues. Germline V gene lookup returns CDR1 KGHSH and CDR2 LQKENI. The CDR3 protein is CASSPDVNYNSPLHF.

The gene calls are TRBV20-1 and TRBJ2-7. The CDR3 runs to 12 residues. CDR1 is DFQATT, CDR2 SNEGSKA, per germline (reference sequence). CDR3 region: CSARATSYEQYF.

The chain employs TRBV12-3 or TRBV12-4 and TRBJ1-1. The CDR3 has 14 amino acids. The CDR3 here is CASSLWSPLTEAFF.

V gene TRBV5-4 combines with J gene TRBJ1-2. Germline V CDR1 and CDR2: SGHNT, YYREEE (reference sequence). The CDR3 is 14 amino acids. The CDR3 is CASSLVLSGYGYTF. Looking up the rest from reference TRBV5-4 and TRBJ1-2 gives the full variable domain: ETGVTQSPTHLIKTRGQQVTLRCSSQSGHNTVSWYQQALGQGPQFIFQYYREEENGRGNFPPRFSGLQFPNYSSELNVNALELDDSALYLCASSLVLSGYGYTFGSGTRLTVV.

The chain couples TRBV2 to TRBJ1-5; TCRdb's D call of TRBD1 is untestable without DNA. CDR3 length: 16 residues. Germline V gene data show CDR1 as SNHLY and CDR2 as FYNNEI. CDR3 in amino acids: CASSSGPGVSNQPQHF.

The V and J genes are TRBV30 and TRBJ1-1. Germline V gives CDR1 GTSNPN, CDR2 SVGIG (reference sequence). The CDR3 extends over 11 amino acids. The CDR3 is CAWSVLAEAFF.

This chain's CDR3 is CSAQETYEQYF. The gene calls are TRBV20-1 and TRBJ2-7. CDR1 is DFQATT, CDR2 SNEGSKA, per germline (reference sequence). The CDR3 is 11 residues long.

This chain links TRBV6-6 with TRBJ1-6; TCRdb calls TRBD1, which cannot be checked without DNA. The CDR3 consists of 13 residues. CDR1 and CDR2 from the germline V gene are MNHNY and SVGAGI (reference sequence). CDR3 sequence: CASSTGFDSPLHF.